These 3 T cell receptor beta chains originate from one sample sequenced in a study of HIV-infected patients and healthy controls. Reverse transcription used 450 to 500 ng RNA and constant-region primers for alpha and beta. Alpha and beta chain libraries were made separately by chain-specific third strand synthesis with multiplexing indices. One entry per CDR3 protein results from TCRdb running MiXCR on the 5' RACE reads. This table has about 9,100 distinct CDR3 sequences, approximately 7% appearing once. The repertoire came from unfractionated whole blood and reflected all unsorted peripheral T cells. Source: blood, taken before antiretroviral therapy. These receptors were obtained from an adult with HIV infection.

This clonotype was seen repeatedly, ten times or more. This rearrangement joins TRBV7-9 to TRBJ2-7; D might be TRBD1 (6 bases). The V end was cut by 5 bases, the J end by 0 bases, with 14 bases between. CDR3 length equals 15 residues. CDR1 is SEHNR and CDR2 is FQNEAQ in the germline V gene (reference sequence). The DNA for the CDR3 is TGTGCCAGCAGCCCCCCAGACAGGAGCTCCTACGAGCAGTACTTC. Its protein product is CASSPPDRSSYEQYF.

This clonotype was recorded at least ten times. J is TRBJ2-3 and V is TRBV29-1; 8 bases align to TRBD1. The CDR3 spans 15 residues. CDR1 is SQVTM and CDR2 is ANQGSEA in the germline V gene. V shed 1 base and J 6 bases; nucleotides not matched to a gene: 9. CDR3 sequence (DNA): TGCAGCGTTGAAGTAGGGACAGGTGGAATGGATACGCAGTATTTT. It specifies CSVEVGTGGMDTQYF.

This clonotype appeared many times. The gene calls are TRBV29-1 and TRBJ1-2; D perhaps matches TRBD1 (5 bases). V lost 0 bases and J 4 bases, leaving 18 bases between the germline ends. The CDR3 has 16 residues. Germline CDR1 SQVTM, CDR2 ANQGSEA. For the CDR3, the DNA is TGCAGCGTTGAAGATCGCCTATTACCGGGACTCTATGGCTACACCTTC. Its protein is CSVEDRLLPGLYGYTF.